A single sample is the source of the 6 T cell receptor beta chains below, sequenced in a study of blood T cell repertoires in COVID-19. Libraries were prepared by immunoSEQ multiplex PCR; TCRdb keeps only in-frame clonotypes and omits some of them. This sample has roughly 240,000 clones, with approximately 90% found just once. The sample was peripheral blood. The origin of the receptors is a man younger than 35 with active or convalescent COVID-19.

V usage is TRBV27 and J usage is TRBJ1-2; TRBD1 matches 11 bases. Germline V lookup: CDR1 MNHEY, CDR2 SMNVEV (reference sequence). This CDR3 has 17 amino acids. Losses at the gene ends were 3 bases for V and 7 bases for J; bases not matched to a gene: 13. CDR3 in amino acids: CASSFGGQGAVMSGYTF. The CDR3 DNA sequence: TGTGCCAGCAGTTTCGGCGGACAGGGGGCGGTGATGTCTGGCTACACCTTC.

This clone has only one observation. The chain has TRBV23-1 and TRBJ2-2, with D maybe TRBD2 (6 bases). TRBV23-1 is recorded as an ORF, its role being uncertain. This CDR3 spans 14 amino acids. The V and J ends lost 8 bases and 4 bases respectively, with 14 bases between them. CDR3 nucleotides: TGCGCCAGCCCGATGAGGGGAGGCACCGGGGAGCTGTTTTTT. This encodes CASPMRGGTGELFF.

This clone was counted ten times or more. The chain combines TRBV4-2 with TRBJ2-1, with 12 bases fitting TRBD2. Trimming removed 4 bases from V and 0 bases from J; junction bases left unmatched: 16. The CDR3 runs to 21 residues. Germline CDR1 is LGHNA and CDR2 is YNFKEQ. CDR3 DNA: TGTGCCAGCAGCCTTACTAGCGGGAGGAGAGGAATCGAGCGCTCCTACAATGAGCAGTTCTTC. Its translation: CASSLTSGRRGIERSYNEQFF.

The chain links TRBV6-2 or TRBV6-3 to TRBJ1-5; 11 nucleotides match TRBD1. There are 14 residues in the CDR3. The germline CDR1 and CDR2 sequences are MNHEY and SVGEGT. Trimming took 6 bases from V and 6 from J; bases not matched to a gene: 4. The CDR3 here is CASSGQGAVQPQHF. DNA of the CDR3: TGTGCCAGCAGCGGACAGGGGGCTGTTCAGCCCCAGCATTTT.

The chain recombines TRBV27 with TRBJ2-5; 7 bases map to TRBD2. The CDR3 length is 15 residues. J lost 3 bases, V lost 1 base, and 5 bases had no gene match. Germline V gene lookup returns CDR1 MNHEY and CDR2 SMNVEV (reference sequence). The CDR3 loop reads CASSLYRGLEETQYF. The CDR3 nucleotides read TGTGCCAGCAGTTTATACCGCGGACTAGAAGAGACCCAGTACTTC.

Remarks on this clone: Within the sample, other DNA sequences also encode this same CDR3. The chain is built from TRBV7-9 and TRBJ1-3; D remains ambiguous. The CDR3 covers 14 residues. The V and J ends lost 2 bases and 4 bases respectively, with 9 bases between them. Per germline, CDR1 SEHNR and CDR2 FQNEAQ (reference sequence). CDR3 residues: CASSLRGSGNTIYF. CDR3 nucleotide sequence: TGTGCCAGCAGCTTACGGGGTTCCGGAAACACCATATATTTT.